This passage covers 18 T cell receptor beta chains from one sample sequenced in a study of CD8 T cells in Susac syndrome. Random hexamers were used to reverse transcribe an amount of roughly 0.5 to 1 ug RNA. TCRdb re-called the immunoSEQ multiplex PCR reads through MiXCR, storing one row per CDR3 protein. The table has a few hundred thousand distinct CDR3 sequences, 94% seen once. Source material: CD4+ T cells from PBMCs. Receptors originate from a human donor with Susac syndrome.

The chain carries TRBV30 and TRBJ1-4, with D possibly TRBD1 on 5 matching bases. Germline CDR1 and CDR2: GTSNPN and SVGIG (reference sequence). Trimming shortened V by 1 base and J by 0 bases, and 9 bases separated the two germline ends. This CDR3 region has 15 residues. The CDR3 sequence is CAWSETTATNEKLFF. The CDR3 DNA is TGTGCCTGGAGTGAGACGACAGCAACTAATGAAAAACTGTTTTTT.

The V and J genes are TRBV4-3 and TRBJ2-3; TRBD1 aligns across 7 bases. From germline, CDR1 is LGHNA and CDR2 YSLEER. The CDR3 spans 18 residues. The V and J ends lost 0 bases and 9 bases, in that order; junction bases with no gene match: 18. For the CDR3, the DNA is TGCGCCAGCAGCCAAGATAAGGAGACAGGGCCCCCCGAGGGGACGCAGTATTTT. Amino acids: CASSQDKETGPPEGTQYF.

This chain connects TRBV3-1 to TRBJ2-3; no definite D call. Germline CDR1 reads LGHDT; CDR2 reads YNNKEL (reference sequence). Trimming left V 0 bases short and J 4 bases short, with 5 bases between. The CDR3 length is 13 residues. CDR3 sequence (DNA): TGTGCCAGCAGCCAAGATCCGGCAGATACGCAGTATTTT. Translation: CASSQDPADTQYF.

The chain recombines TRBV6-5 with TRBJ2-1; D is perhaps TRBD2 (6 bases). There are 12 residues in the CDR3. V was trimmed by 2 bases and J by 9 bases, leaving 8 bases between them. Germline CDR1 is MNHEY and CDR2 is SVGAGI. The CDR3 loop reads CASSYPGGEQFF. In nucleotides, the CDR3 is TGTGCCAGCAGTTACCCCGGGGGTGAGCAGTTCTTC.

The chain recombines TRBV7-9 with TRBJ1-6; the D is unclear. Germline V gives CDR1 SEHNR, CDR2 FQNEAQ (reference sequence). The V gene lost 0 bases and the J gene lost 7 bases, with 10 bases spanning the gap. The CDR3 has 15 amino acids. CDR3 protein: CASSLARGPNSPLHF. Written as DNA, the CDR3 is TGTGCCAGCAGCTTAGCCCGGGGTCCAAATTCACCCCTCCACTTT.

V usage is TRBV2 and J usage is TRBJ2-3, with D possibly being TRBD1 (6 bases). Trimming pared 6 bases from V and 3 bases from J, leaving 16 bases between. Germline V lookup: CDR1 SNHLY, CDR2 FYNNEI. The CDR3 sequence is 15 residues long. The CDR3 sequence: CASSDAPQGTDTQYF. CDR3 sequence (DNA): TGTGCCAGCAGCGACGCCCCACAGGGAACAGATACGCAGTATTTT.

The sample holds one count of this clonotype. The CDR3 protein is CASSYSLAAGGYNEQFF. The CDR3 DNA reads TGTGCCAGCAGTTACTCTCTGGCAGCGGGGGGGTACAATGAGCAGTTCTTC. The rearrangement links TRBV6-5 to TRBJ2-1, with TRBD2 matching over 10 bases. Germline V gene data show CDR1 as MNHEY and CDR2 as SVGAGI. The V and J ends lost 0 bases and 4 bases, in that order; junction bases with no gene match: 6. The CDR3 has 17 amino acids.

The V call is TRBV11-2, the J call TRBJ2-7; a weak D match, TRBD1 (5 bases). The CDR3 is made up of 14 amino acids. Germline V CDR1 and CDR2: SGHAT, FQNNGV. V was pared by 5 bases and J by 2 bases, with 13 bases between. The CDR3 sequence: CASSPQTVTYEQYF. The CDR3 DNA sequence: TGTGCCAGCAGCCCCCAGACAGTCACCTACGAGCAGTACTTC.

The rearrangement uses TRBV20-1 and TRBJ1-2; the D gene is possibly TRBD1 (5 bases). The CDR3 sequence is 14 residues long. From germline, CDR1 is DFQATT and CDR2 SNEGSKA (reference sequence). V lost 3 bases to trimming and J lost 2 bases, with 13 bases between them. The CDR3 DNA sequence: TGCAGTGCTAGCCGATGGGCAGGGAACTATGGCTACACCTTC. It encodes CSASRWAGNYGYTF.

This rearrangement joins TRBV25-1 to TRBJ2-2; 8 bases are shared with TRBD2. This CDR3 spans 16 amino acids. Germline CDR1 is MGHDK and CDR2 is SYGVNS. The ends lost 5 bases at V and 4 bases at J; junction bases unmatched: 9. CDR3 residues: CASSPPRGGSTGELFF. CDR3 DNA sequence: TGTGCCAGCAGTCCCCCTCGGGGGGGCAGCACCGGGGAGCTGTTTTTT.

In its sample, this clonotype was seen once. V gene TRBV5-1 combines with J gene TRBJ2-2; 9 positions match TRBD1. Germline V gene data show CDR1 as SGHRS and CDR2 as YFSETQ. The CDR3 has 14 residues. J gave up 3 bases and V 10 bases, and 7 bases lay outside the gene matches. The CDR3 spells CAARGQGDTGELFF. CDR3 sequence (DNA): TGCGCCGCCCGGGGACAGGGAGACACCGGGGAGCTGTTTTTT.

The chain joins TRBV20-1 to TRBJ2-5; no reliable D call. Trimming took off 1 base at V and 4 bases at J, with 10 bases between the two ends. The CDR3 is 13 amino acids. Germline V gene data show CDR1 as DFQATT and CDR2 as SNEGSKA (reference sequence). The CDR3 region has the DNA TGCAGTGCTAGAGGGGTGGGTCTAGAGACCCAGTACTTC. This codes for CSARGVGLETQYF.

CDR3 nucleotides: TGCAGTGCTAGAGACATGGGGGGGTACCAAGAGACCCAGTACTTC. The encoded protein is CSARDMGGYQETQYF. The V and J genes are TRBV20-1 and TRBJ2-5; 7 bases line up with TRBD2. With V trimmed by 0 bases and J by 0 bases, 4 bases remained unmatched. Germline V gives CDR1 DFQATT, CDR2 SNEGSKA (reference sequence). The CDR3 is made up of 15 amino acids.

This clonotype was counted once. V usage is TRBV28 and J usage is TRBJ2-1, with TRBD2 matching over 11 bases. Germline CDR1 is MDHEN and CDR2 is SYDVKM. This CDR3 has 15 amino acids. With V trimmed by 7 bases and J by 4 bases, 6 bases remained unmatched. The CDR3 DNA reads TGTGCCAGCAACTTAGCGGGGGGGCAGTACAATGAGCAGTTCTTC. Translation: CASNLAGGQYNEQFF.

This chain links TRBV5-6 with TRBJ2-1, with TRBD1 matching 8 bases. V shed 1 base, J shed 5 bases, and the junction held 8 bases outside the gene matches. The CDR3 spans 16 residues. Germline CDR1 reads SGHDT; CDR2 reads YYEEEE. CDR3 sequence (DNA): TGTGCCAGCAGCTTGAGGGCAGGGGGCTTTAACAATGAGCAGTTCTTC. Translated, it gives CASSLRAGGFNNEQFF.

The chain joins TRBV6-5 to TRBJ2-7; D is perhaps TRBD2 (6 bases). Trimming pared 0 bases from V and 5 bases from J, leaving 11 bases between. CDR3 length: 14 amino acids. CDR1 MNHEY and CDR2 SVGAGI come from the germline V gene. The CDR3: CASSYSGGIDEQYF. In DNA, the CDR3 is TGTGCCAGCAGTTACTCGGGGGGTATCGACGAGCAGTACTTC.

The chain combines TRBV9 with TRBJ2-1, with a weak D call TRBD2 (6 bases). Germline V gene data show CDR1 as SGDLS and CDR2 as YYNGEE. The V gene lost 4 bases and the J gene lost 7 bases, with 21 bases spanning the gap. This CDR3 spans 16 amino acids. Here the CDR3 DNA reads TGTGCCAGCAGCTCAGCGCACTCGCGGAGGGGTAATGAGCAGTTCTTC. Amino acids: CASSSAHSRRGNEQFF. Supplemented by reference TRBV9 and TRBJ2-1, the full variable domain reads DSGVTQTPKHLITATGQRVTLRCSPRSGDLSVYWYQQSLDQGLQFLIQYYNGEERAKGNILERFSAQQFPDLHSELNLSSLELGDSALYFCASSSAHSRRGNEQFFGPGTRLTVL.

V and J are TRBV7-2 and TRBJ1-5; a weak D match, TRBD1 (5 bases). V was cut by 1 base and J by 3 bases, with 10 bases left in between. The CDR3 has 15 amino acids. Germline V gives CDR1 SGHTA, CDR2 FQGNSA. The CDR3 protein is CASSLVSGINQPQHF. In DNA, the CDR3 is TGTGCCAGCAGCTTAGTTTCAGGGATCAATCAGCCCCAGCATTTT.